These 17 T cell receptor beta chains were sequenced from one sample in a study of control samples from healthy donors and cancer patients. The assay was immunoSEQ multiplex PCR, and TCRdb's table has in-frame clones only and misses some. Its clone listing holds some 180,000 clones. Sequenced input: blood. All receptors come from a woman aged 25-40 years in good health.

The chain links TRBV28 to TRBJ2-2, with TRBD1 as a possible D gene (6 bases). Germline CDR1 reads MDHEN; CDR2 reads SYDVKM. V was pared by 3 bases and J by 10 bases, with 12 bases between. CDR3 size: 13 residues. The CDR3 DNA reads TGTGCCAGCAGTTTCCCCGACAGGTCGGAGCTGTTTTTT. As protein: CASSFPDRSELFF.

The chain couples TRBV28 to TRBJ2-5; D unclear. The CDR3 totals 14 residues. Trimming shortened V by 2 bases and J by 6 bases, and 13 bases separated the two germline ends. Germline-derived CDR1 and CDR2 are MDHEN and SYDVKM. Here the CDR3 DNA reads TGTGCCAGCAGTTTACTGATCACCGTACAGACCCAGTACTTC. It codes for CASSLLITVQTQYF.

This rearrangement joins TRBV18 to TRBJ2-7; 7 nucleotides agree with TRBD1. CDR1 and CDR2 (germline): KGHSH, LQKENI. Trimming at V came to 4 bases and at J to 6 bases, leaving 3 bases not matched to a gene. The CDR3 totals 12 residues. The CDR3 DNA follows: TGTGCCAGCTCACGACAGGGCCCCGAGCAGTACTTC. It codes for CASSRQGPEQYF.

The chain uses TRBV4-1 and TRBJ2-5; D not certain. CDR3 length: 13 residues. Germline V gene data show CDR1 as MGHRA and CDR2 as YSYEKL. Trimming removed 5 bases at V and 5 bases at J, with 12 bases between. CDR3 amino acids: CASSLRIRETQYF. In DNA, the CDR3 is TGCGCCAGCAGCTTAAGGATCCGGGAGACCCAGTACTTC.

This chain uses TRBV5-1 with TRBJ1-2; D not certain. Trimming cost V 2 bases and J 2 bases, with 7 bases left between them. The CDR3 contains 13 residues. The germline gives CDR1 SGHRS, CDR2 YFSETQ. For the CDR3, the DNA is TGCGCCAGCAGCTTCGGAGGGAACTATGGCTACACCTTC. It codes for CASSFGGNYGYTF.

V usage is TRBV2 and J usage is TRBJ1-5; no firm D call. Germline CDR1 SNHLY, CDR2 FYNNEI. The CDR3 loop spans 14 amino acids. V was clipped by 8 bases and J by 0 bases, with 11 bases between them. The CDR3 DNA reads TGTGCCAGCTCAGGAGTTAATAGCAATCAGCCCCAGCATTTT. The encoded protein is CASSGVNSNQPQHF.

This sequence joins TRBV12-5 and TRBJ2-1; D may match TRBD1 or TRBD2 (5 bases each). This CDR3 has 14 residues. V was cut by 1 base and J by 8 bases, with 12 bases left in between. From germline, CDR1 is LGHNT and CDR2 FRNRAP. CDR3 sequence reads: CASGLAPGTHEQFF. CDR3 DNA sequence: TGTGCTAGTGGTTTGGCCCCAGGGACCCATGAGCAGTTCTTC.

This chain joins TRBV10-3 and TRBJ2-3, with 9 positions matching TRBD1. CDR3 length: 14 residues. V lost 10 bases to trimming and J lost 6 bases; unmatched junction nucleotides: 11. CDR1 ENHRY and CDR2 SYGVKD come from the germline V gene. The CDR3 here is CATGGQGRDDTQYF. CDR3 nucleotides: TGTGCCACCGGGGGACAGGGCAGAGATGATACGCAGTATTTT.

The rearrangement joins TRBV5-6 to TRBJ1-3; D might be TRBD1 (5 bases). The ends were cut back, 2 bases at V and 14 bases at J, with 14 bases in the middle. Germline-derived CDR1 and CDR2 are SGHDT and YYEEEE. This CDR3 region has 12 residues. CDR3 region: CASSFAGQLVYF. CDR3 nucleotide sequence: TGTGCCAGCAGCTTCGCAGGGCAATTGGTATATTTT.

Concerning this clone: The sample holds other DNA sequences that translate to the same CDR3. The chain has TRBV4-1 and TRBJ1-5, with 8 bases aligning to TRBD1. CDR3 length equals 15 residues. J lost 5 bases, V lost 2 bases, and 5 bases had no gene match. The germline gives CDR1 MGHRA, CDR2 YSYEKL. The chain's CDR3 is CASSQPGQGHQPQHF. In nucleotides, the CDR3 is TGCGCCAGCAGCCAACCAGGACAGGGTCATCAGCCCCAGCATTTT.

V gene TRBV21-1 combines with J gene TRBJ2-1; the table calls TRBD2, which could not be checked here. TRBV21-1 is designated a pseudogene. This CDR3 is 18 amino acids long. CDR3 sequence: CASSKGTDYVGSYNEQFF. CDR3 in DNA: TGTGCCAGCAGCAAAGGAACGGACTACGTCGGCTCCTACAATGAGCAGTTCTTC.

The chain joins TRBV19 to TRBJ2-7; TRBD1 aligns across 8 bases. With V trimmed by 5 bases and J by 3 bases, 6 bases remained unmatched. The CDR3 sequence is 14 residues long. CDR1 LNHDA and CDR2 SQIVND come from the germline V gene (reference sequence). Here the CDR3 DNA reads TGTGCCAGTAGTCTGATAGGACAGGGCTACGAGCAGTACTTC. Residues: CASSLIGQGYEQYF.

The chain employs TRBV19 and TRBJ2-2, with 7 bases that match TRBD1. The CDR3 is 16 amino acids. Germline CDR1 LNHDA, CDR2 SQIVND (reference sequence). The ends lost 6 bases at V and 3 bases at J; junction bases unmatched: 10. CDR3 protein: CASRVTGVRDTGELFF. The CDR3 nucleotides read TGTGCCAGTAGGGTAACAGGGGTTCGGGACACCGGGGAGCTGTTTTTT.

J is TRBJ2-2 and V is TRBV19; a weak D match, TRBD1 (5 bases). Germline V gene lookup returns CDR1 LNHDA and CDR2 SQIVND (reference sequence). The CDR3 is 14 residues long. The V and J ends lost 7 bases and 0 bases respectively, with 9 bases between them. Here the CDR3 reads CASNPTANTGELFF. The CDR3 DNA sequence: TGTGCCAGTAACCCGACAGCGAACACCGGGGAGCTGTTTTTT. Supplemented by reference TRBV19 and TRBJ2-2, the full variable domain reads DGGITQSPKYLFRKEGQNVTLSCEQNLNHDAMYWYRQDPGQGLRLIYYSQIVNDFQKGDIAEGYSVSREKKESFPLTVTSAQKNPTAFYLCASNPTANTGELFFGEGSRLTVL.

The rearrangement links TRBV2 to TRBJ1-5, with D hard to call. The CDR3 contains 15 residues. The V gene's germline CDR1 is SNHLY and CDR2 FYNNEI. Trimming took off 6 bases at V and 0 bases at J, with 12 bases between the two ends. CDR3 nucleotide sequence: TGTGCCAGCAGATCTCAGAGTCTTAGCAATCAGCCCCAGCATTTT. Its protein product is CASRSQSLSNQPQHF.

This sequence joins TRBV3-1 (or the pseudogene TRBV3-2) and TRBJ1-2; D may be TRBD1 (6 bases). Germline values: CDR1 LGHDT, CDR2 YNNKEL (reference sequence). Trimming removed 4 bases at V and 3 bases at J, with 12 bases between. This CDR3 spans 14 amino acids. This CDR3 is CASSPRTGYYGYTF. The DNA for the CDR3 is TGTGCCAGCAGCCCCCGTACAGGGTACTATGGCTACACCTTC.

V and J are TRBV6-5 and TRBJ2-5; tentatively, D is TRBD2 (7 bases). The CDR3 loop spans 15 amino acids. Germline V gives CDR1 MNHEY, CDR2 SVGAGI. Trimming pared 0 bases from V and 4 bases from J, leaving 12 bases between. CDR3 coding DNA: TGTGCCAGCAGTTACTCGGGGGGGGGCGGAGAGACCCAGTACTTC. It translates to CASSYSGGGGETQYF.